This T cell receptor (beta chain) originates from a study of T cells in localized non-small cell lung cancer. Regarding the study as a whole: Adjacent lung had a median approximately 57 of the 100 largest tumor clones. Because researchers sequenced only one region of the tumor, heterogeneity is still possible. Density of T cells in blood, when higher, went with longer overall survival. Tumor trailed uninvolved adjacent lung in T cell clonality, which peaked there.

Comments on this clone: The antigen is undetermined.

TCRdb's copy holds only in-frame clones and misses some; the assay was immunoSEQ multiplex PCR. This table holds roughly 26,000 clones, approximately 86% found once. CDR3 length: 13 amino acids. Germline CDR1 is SGHRS and CDR2 is YFSETQ. V lost 0 bases, J lost 5 bases, and 8 bases lay in between. The chain has TRBV5-1 and TRBJ2-5, with unresolved D. The sample was peripheral blood, taken before any cancer treatment. This TCR derives from a female donor of 60 years or more with stage II squamous cell lung carcinoma. The CDR3 region has the DNA TGCGCCAGCAGCTTGGGGTCCGCGGAGACCCAGTACTTC. As protein: CASSLGSAETQYF.